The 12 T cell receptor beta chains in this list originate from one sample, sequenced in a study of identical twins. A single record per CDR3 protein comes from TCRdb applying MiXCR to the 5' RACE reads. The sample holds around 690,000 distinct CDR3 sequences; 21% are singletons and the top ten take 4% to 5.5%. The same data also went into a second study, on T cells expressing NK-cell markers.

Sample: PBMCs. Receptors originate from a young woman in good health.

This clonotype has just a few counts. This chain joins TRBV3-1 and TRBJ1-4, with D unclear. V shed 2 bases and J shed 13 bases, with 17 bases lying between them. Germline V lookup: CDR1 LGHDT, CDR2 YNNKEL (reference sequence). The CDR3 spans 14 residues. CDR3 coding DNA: TGTGCCAGCAGCCAACGACCGACTTTAGATAGACTGTTTTTT. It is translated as CASSQRPTLDRLFF.

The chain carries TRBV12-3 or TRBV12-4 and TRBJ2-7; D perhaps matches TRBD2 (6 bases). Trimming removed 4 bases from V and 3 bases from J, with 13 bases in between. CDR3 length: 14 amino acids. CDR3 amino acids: CASSWVTSSYEQYF. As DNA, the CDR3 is TGTGCCAGCAGTTGGGTCACTAGCAGCTACGAGCAGTACTTC.

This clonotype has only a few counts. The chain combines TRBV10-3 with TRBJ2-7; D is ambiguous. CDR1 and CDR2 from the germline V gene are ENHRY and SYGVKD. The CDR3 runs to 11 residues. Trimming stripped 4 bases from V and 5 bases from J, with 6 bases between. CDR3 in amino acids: CAISGSDEQYF. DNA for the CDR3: TGTGCCATCAGTGGTTCGGACGAGCAGTACTTC.

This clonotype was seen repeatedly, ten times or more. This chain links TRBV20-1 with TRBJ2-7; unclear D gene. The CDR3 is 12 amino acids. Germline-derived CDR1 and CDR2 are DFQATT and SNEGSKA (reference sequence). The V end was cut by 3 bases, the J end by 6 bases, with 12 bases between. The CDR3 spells CSARFSESEQYF. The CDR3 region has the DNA TGCAGTGCTAGGTTTTCGGAGTCCGAGCAGTACTTC.

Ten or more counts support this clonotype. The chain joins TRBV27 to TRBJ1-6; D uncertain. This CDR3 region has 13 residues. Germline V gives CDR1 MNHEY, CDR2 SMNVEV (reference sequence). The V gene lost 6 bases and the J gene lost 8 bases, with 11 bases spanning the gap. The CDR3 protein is CASRLGGDSPLHF. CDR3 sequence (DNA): TGTGCCAGCAGACTCGGCGGTGATTCACCCCTCCACTTT.

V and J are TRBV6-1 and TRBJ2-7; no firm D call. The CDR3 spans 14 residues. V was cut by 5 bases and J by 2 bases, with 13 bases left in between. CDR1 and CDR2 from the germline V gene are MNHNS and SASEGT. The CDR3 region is CASSPTYTTYEQYF. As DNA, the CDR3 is TGTGCCAGCAGTCCGACATACACGACCTACGAGCAGTACTTC.

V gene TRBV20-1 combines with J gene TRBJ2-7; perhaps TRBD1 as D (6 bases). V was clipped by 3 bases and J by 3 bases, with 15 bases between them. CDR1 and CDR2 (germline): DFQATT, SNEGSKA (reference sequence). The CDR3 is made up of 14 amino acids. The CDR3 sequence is CSASGVAGVYEQYF. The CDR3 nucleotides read TGCAGTGCTAGTGGGGTCGCAGGGGTCTACGAGCAGTACTTC.

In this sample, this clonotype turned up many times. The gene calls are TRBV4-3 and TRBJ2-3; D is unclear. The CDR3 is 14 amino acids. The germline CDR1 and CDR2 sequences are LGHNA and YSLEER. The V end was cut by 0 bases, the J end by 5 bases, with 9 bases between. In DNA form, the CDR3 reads TGCGCCAGCAGCCAAGATTCCGGGTTAGATACGCAGTATTTT. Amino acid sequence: CASSQDSGLDTQYF.

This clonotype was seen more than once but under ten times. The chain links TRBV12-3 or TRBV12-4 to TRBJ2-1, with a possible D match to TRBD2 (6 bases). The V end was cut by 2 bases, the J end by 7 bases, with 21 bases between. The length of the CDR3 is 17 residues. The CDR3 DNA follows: TGTGCCAGCAGTTTATTTGGTGGCGGGACCGTCCGTAATGAGCAGTTCTTC. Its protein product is CASSLFGGGTVRNEQFF.

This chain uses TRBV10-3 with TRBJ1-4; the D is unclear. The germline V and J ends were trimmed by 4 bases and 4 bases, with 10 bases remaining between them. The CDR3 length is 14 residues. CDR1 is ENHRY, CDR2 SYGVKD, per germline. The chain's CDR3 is CAISGFAGNEKLFF. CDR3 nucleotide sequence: TGTGCCATCAGTGGATTCGCGGGTAATGAAAAACTGTTTTTT.

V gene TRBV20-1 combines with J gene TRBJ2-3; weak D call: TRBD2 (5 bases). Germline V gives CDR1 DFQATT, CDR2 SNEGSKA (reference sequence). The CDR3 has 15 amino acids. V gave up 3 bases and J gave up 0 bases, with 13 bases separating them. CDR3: CSASILSGSTDTQYF. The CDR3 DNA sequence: TGCAGTGCTAGTATCCTGAGCGGAAGCACAGATACGCAGTATTTT.

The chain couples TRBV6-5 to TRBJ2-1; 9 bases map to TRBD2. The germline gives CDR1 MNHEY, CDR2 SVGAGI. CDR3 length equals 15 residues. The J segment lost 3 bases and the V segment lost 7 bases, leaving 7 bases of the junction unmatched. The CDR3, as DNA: TGTGCCAGCACTTTGGGGACTAGCAGCTACAATGAGCAGTTCTTC. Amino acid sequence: CASTLGTSSYNEQFF.